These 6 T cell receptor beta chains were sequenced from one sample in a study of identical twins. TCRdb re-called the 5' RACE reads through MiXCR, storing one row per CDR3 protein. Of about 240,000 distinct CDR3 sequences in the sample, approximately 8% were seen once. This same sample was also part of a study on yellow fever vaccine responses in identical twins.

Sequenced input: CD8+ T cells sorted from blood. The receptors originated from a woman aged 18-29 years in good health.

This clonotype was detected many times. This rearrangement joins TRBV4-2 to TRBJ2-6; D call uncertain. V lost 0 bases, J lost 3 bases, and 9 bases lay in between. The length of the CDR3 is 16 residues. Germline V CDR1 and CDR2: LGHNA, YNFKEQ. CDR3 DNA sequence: TGTGCCAGCAGCCAAGATGGCCCCGGTGGGGCCAACGTCCTGACTTTC. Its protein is CASSQDGPGGANVLTF.

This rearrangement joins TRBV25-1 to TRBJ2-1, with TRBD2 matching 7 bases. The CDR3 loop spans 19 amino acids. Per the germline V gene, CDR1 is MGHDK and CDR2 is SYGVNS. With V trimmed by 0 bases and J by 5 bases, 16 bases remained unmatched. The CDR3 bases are TGTGCCAGCAGTGAATATAACGAGGAGGGCCTAGCGGACCACAATGAGCAGTTCTTC. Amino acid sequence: CASSEYNEEGLADHNEQFF.

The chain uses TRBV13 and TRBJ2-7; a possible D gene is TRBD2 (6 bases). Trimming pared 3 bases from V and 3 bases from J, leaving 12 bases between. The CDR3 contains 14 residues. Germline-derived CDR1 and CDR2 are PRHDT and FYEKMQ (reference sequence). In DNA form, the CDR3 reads TGTGCCAGCAGCTTGGGCCTGGGAGGCTACGAGCAGTACTTC. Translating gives CASSLGLGGYEQYF.

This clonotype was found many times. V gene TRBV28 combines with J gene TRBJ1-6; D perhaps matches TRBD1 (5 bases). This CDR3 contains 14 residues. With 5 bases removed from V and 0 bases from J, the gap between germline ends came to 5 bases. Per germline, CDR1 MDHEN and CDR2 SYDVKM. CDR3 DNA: TGTGCCAGCAGTGACAGCTCCTATAATTCACCCCTCCACTTT. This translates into CASSDSSYNSPLHF.

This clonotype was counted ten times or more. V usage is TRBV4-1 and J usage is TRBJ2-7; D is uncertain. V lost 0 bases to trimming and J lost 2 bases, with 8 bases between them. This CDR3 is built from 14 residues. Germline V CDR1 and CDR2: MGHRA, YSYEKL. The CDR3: CASSQEVGTYEQYV. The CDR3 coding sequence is TGCGCCAGCAGCCAAGAGGTAGGGACCTACGAGCAGTACGTC.

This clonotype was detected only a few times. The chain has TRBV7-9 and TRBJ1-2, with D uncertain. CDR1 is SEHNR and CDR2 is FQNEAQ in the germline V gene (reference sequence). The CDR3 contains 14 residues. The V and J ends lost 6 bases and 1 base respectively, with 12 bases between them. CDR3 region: CASSPGSVNYGYTF. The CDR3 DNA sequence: TGTGCCAGCAGTCCCGGGTCCGTTAACTATGGCTACACCTTC.